Each of the 25 T cell receptor beta chains below was sequenced from the same sample in a study of beta chain features in type 1 diabetes. The whole isolated RNA underwent reverse transcription, so sequencing captured expressed TCRB transcripts. This table comes from immunoSEQ multiplex PCR, and its TCRdb copy is limited to in-frame clones, with some not included. The table lists 150,000 to 200,000 clones, 10% to 15% of them singletons. Material for sequencing was central memory CD4+ T cells from blood. Source of these receptors: a woman aged 18-29 years in good health.

This clone was detected a few times. The chain links TRBV18 to TRBJ1-1, with a weak D call TRBD1 (6 bases). V shed 6 bases and J shed 1 base, with 12 bases lying between them. This CDR3 has 14 residues. From germline, CDR1 is KGHSH and CDR2 LQKENI. For the CDR3, the DNA is TGTGCCAGCTCCCCAGGGGCAGCGAACACTGAAGCTTTCTTT. It specifies CASSPGAANTEAFF.

The rearrangement uses TRBV6-5 and TRBJ2-7, with a weak D call TRBD2 (5 bases). Between the trimmed V and J ends, which lost 2 bases and 0 bases, there was a span of 11 bases. The CDR3 covers 15 residues. CDR1 is MNHEY, CDR2 SVGAGI, per germline. Here the CDR3 reads CASSYEAASSYEQYF. The CDR3 DNA is TGTGCCAGCAGTTACGAAGCGGCGAGCTCCTACGAGCAGTACTTC.

This chain connects TRBV28 to TRBJ1-2; TRBD1 aligns across 8 bases. CDR1 is MDHEN, CDR2 SYDVKM, per germline. The CDR3 length is 14 residues. V was clipped by 2 bases and J by 6 bases; unmatched bases: 5. CDR3 DNA sequence: TGTGCCAGCAGTTTACGGAGGACAGGGAATGGCTACACCTTC. It is translated as CASSLRRTGNGYTF.

The chain has TRBV7-9 and TRBJ2-7; the D gene is possibly TRBD1 (5 bases). Germline CDR1 reads SEHNR; CDR2 reads FQNEAQ (reference sequence). V was clipped by 1 base and J by 1 base, with 11 bases between them. The CDR3 totals 15 residues. The CDR3 coding sequence is TGTGCCAGCAGCTTAGGTATGGACACTTCCTACGAGCAGTACTTC. Amino acid sequence: CASSLGMDTSYEQYF. The full variable domain, its missing parts supplied by reference TRBV7-9 and TRBJ2-7, is DTGVSQNPRHKITKRGQNVTFRCDPISEHNRLYWYRQTLGQGPEFLTYFQNEAQLEKSRLLSDRFSAERPKGSFSTLEIQRTEQGDSAMYLCASSLGMDTSYEQYFGPGTRLTVT.

The chain recombines TRBV30 with TRBJ1-3; tentative D call: TRBD1 (6 bases). CDR3 length: 12 residues. Trimming cost V 2 bases and J 8 bases, with 10 bases left between them. The germline V gene has CDR1 GTSNPN and CDR2 SVGIG (reference sequence). CDR3 sequence reads: CAWSRGMDTIYF. The CDR3 bases are TGTGCCTGGAGTAGGGGGATGGACACCATATATTTT.

Only a few counts were recorded for this clone. The chain uses TRBV5-1 and TRBJ1-1; 8 positions match TRBD1. The V gene's germline CDR1 is SGHRS and CDR2 YFSETQ. The CDR3 contains 17 residues. Trimming at V came to 0 bases and at J to 1 base, leaving 8 bases not matched to a gene. For the CDR3, the DNA is TGCGCCAGCAGCTTGGGACAGGGGTGGTCAGGGAACACTGAAGCTTTCTTT. The encoded protein is CASSLGQGWSGNTEAFF.

This chain uses TRBV9 with TRBJ2-5, with 10 bases identical to TRBD2. The J segment lost 3 bases and the V segment lost 3 bases, leaving 2 bases of the junction unmatched. Germline assignment: CDR1 SGDLS and CDR2 YYNGEE. The CDR3 runs to 14 residues. CDR3 sequence: CASSAGLAEETQYF. CDR3 in DNA: TGTGCCAGCAGCGCAGGACTAGCGGAAGAGACCCAGTACTTC.

The chain carries TRBV6-5 and TRBJ1-1; no clear D. The germline V gene has CDR1 MNHEY and CDR2 SVGAGI. The CDR3 has 16 amino acids. The germline V and J ends were trimmed by 2 bases and 1 base, with 14 bases remaining between them. The CDR3 reads CASSYPRQAGNTEAFF. The DNA for the CDR3 is TGTGCCAGCAGTTACCCTCGGCAGGCGGGGAACACTGAAGCTTTCTTT.

This clone was detected only a few times. The chain has TRBV11-1 and TRBJ2-5; the match to TRBD1 covers 10 bases. Trimming took 5 bases from V and 5 from J; bases not matched to a gene: 8. Germline V gene lookup returns CDR1 SGHAT and CDR2 FQDESV (reference sequence). This CDR3 spans 15 amino acids. The CDR3 is CASSLGTGAVETQYF. The CDR3 nucleotides are TGTGCCAGCAGCCTAGGGACAGGGGCGGTGGAGACCCAGTACTTC. Using reference TRBV11-1 and TRBJ2-5 for the parts outside the CDR3, the full variable domain is EAEVAQSPRYKITEKSQAVAFWCDPISGHATLYWYRQILGQGPELLVQFQDESVVDDSQLPKDRFSAERLKGVDSTLKIQPAELGDSAMYLCASSLGTGAVETQYFGPGTRLLVL.

There are many counts of this clone. The gene calls are TRBV27 and TRBJ1-2, with no clear D. Trimming removed 2 bases at V and 2 bases at J, with 15 bases between. Germline CDR1 MNHEY, CDR2 SMNVEV (reference sequence). The length of the CDR3 is 16 residues. The CDR3 loop is CASSLEARNANYGYTF. In nucleotides, the CDR3 is TGTGCCAGCAGTTTAGAGGCGAGGAATGCGAACTATGGCTACACCTTC.

The count of this clone is one. V gene TRBV28 combines with J gene TRBJ2-4; 8 bases map to TRBD1. Trimming removed 2 bases from V and 6 bases from J; junction bases left unmatched: 3. Germline V gives CDR1 MDHEN, CDR2 SYDVKM. CDR3 size: 14 residues. The CDR3 bases are TGTGCCAGCAGTTTAGCAGGGGGCCCAAACATTCAGTACTTC. Translation: CASSLAGGPNIQYF.

The chain links TRBV29-1 to TRBJ1-5, with 7 bases that match TRBD1. The CDR3 loop spans 17 amino acids. V lost 5 bases, J lost 2 bases, and 15 bases stayed unmatched. The germline V gene encodes CDR1 SQVTM and CDR2 ANQGSEA. CDR3 in amino acids: CSVSATRQGSGNQPQHF. The CDR3 DNA sequence: TGCAGCGTTTCCGCTACACGACAGGGATCGGGCAATCAGCCCCAGCATTTT.

The V call is TRBV27, the J call TRBJ2-3; 10 nucleotides align to TRBD1. The CDR3 sequence is 15 residues long. The junction had 6 bases not matched to a gene; V was cut back by 5 bases and J by 4 bases. The germline gives CDR1 MNHEY, CDR2 SMNVEV (reference sequence). The DNA for the CDR3 is TGTGCCAGCAGTGTCCGGGACAGGGGACCAGATACGCAGTATTTT. It yields the protein CASSVRDRGPDTQYF.

The rearrangement links TRBV5-6 to TRBJ2-5; D is uncertain. V lost 4 bases to trimming and J lost 2 bases, with 12 bases between them. This CDR3 is built from 14 residues. The germline CDR1 and CDR2 sequences are SGHDT and YYEEEE. This CDR3 reads CASSIPTKQETQYF. CDR3 DNA sequence: TGTGCCAGCAGCATCCCGACAAAGCAAGAGACCCAGTACTTC. Drawing the rest from reference TRBV5-6 and TRBJ2-5, the complete variable domain is DAGVTQSPTHLIKTRGQQVTLRCSPKSGHDTVSWYQQALGQGPQFIFQYYEEEERQRGNFPDRFSGHQFPNYSSELNVNALLLGDSALYLCASSIPTKQETQYFGPGTRLLVL.

This sequence joins TRBV7-2 and TRBJ2-7; tentative D call: TRBD2 (6 bases). CDR1 is SGHTA and CDR2 is FQGNSA in the germline V gene. The CDR3 has 14 amino acids. The V and J ends lost 3 bases and 1 base respectively, with 10 bases between them. The CDR3 loop reads CASSFWAGSYEQYF. CDR3 sequence (DNA): TGTGCCAGCAGCTTCTGGGCGGGGTCCTACGAGCAGTACTTC.

The chain combines TRBV19 with TRBJ2-3; 9 bases fit TRBD1. V dropped 6 bases and J dropped 4; count of bases not matched to a gene: 8. This CDR3 is 15 amino acids long. Germline lookup yields CDR1 LNHDA and CDR2 SQIVND (reference sequence). The CDR3 loop reads CASSVDRGSADTQYF. The CDR3 DNA reads as TGTGCCAGTAGCGTGGACAGGGGTTCAGCAGATACGCAGTATTTT.

This clone occurred a few times. This rearrangement joins TRBV4-2 to TRBJ1-1; D remains unclear. Germline loops: CDR1 LGHNA, CDR2 YNFKEQ. This CDR3 contains 20 residues. V was clipped by 1 base and J by 0 bases, with 24 bases between them. CDR3 in DNA: TGTGCCAGCAGCCAAGTTTATTTAGTAAATGGGAGAGGGATGAACACTGAAGCTTTCTTT. Translation: CASSQVYLVNGRGMNTEAFF.

This clone was seen only a few times. The genes are TRBV7-9 and TRBJ2-3; possible D gene TRBD1, 6 bases. Trimming pared 3 bases from V and 1 base from J, leaving 8 bases between. The CDR3 is 14 amino acids. The germline gives CDR1 SEHNR, CDR2 FQNEAQ (reference sequence). CDR3 DNA: TGTGCCAGCAGCTTTGGGGGCGGCACAGATACGCAGTATTTT. It is translated as CASSFGGGTDTQYF.

The chain's CDR3 is CASSRDIYSGANVLTF. The CDR3 DNA reads TGTGCCAGTAGTCGGGACATTTACTCTGGGGCCAACGTCCTGACTTTC. The rearrangement uses TRBV19 and TRBJ2-6, with D tentatively TRBD1 (6 bases). CDR3 size: 16 residues. V was shortened by 5 bases and J by 0 bases, with 11 bases between the two germline ends. Germline CDR1 is LNHDA and CDR2 is SQIVND (reference sequence).

This clone has more than one count but fewer than ten. The rearrangement uses TRBV6-5 and TRBJ1-1; maybe TRBD1 (6 bases). This CDR3 contains 15 residues. The germline CDR1 and CDR2 sequences are MNHEY and SVGAGI. Trimming left V 6 bases short and J 1 base short, with 15 bases between. The CDR3 spells CASSRGGQTNTEAFF. In nucleotides, the CDR3 is TGTGCCAGCAGCCGCGGTGGACAGACGAACACTGAAGCTTTCTTT.

The rearrangement uses TRBV5-1 and TRBJ1-2; 7 bases are shared with TRBD1. The trim removed 3 bases at V and 4 bases at J, leaving 6 bases unmatched. CDR3 length equals 14 residues. Germline V gene lookup returns CDR1 SGHRS and CDR2 YFSETQ. The CDR3 here is CASSSLTGSYGYTF. For the CDR3, the DNA is TGCGCCAGCAGCTCCCTGACAGGGTCCTATGGCTACACCTTC.

This clone was detected a few times. For the CDR3, the DNA is TGTGCCAGCAGCCCTGGACTAGCGTATTCAGATACGCAGTATTTT. Translation gives CASSPGLAYSDTQYF. The chain couples TRBV5-4 to TRBJ2-3; TRBD2 aligns across 9 bases. The V gene end was trimmed by 4 bases and the J gene end by 4 bases; junction bases not matched to a gene: 7. In germline, CDR1 is SGHNT, CDR2 YYREEE (reference sequence). There are 15 residues in the CDR3.

In this sample, this clone turned up a few times. J is TRBJ1-2 and V is TRBV6-6, with 7 bases lining up with TRBD1. The ends lost 5 bases at V and 4 bases at J; junction bases unmatched: 7. CDR1 is MNHNY, CDR2 SVGAGI, per germline (reference sequence). This CDR3 has 14 residues. The CDR3 loop is CASSIPRDSYGYTF. DNA of the CDR3: TGTGCCAGCAGTATACCCCGGGACAGCTATGGCTACACCTTC.

This clone was counted between two and nine times. The rearrangement joins TRBV7-9 to TRBJ2-5, with TRBD1 identical over 9 bases. Unmatched junction bases numbered 4, after V lost 4 bases and J lost 4 bases. The CDR3 has 14 amino acids. Germline V gene sequence: CDR1 SEHNR, CDR2 FQNEAQ (reference sequence). CDR3 DNA: TGTGCCAGCAGCTCACCGGGACAGGGAGAGACCCAGTACTTC. Its translation is CASSSPGQGETQYF.

This chain links TRBV28 with TRBJ2-7; 7 nucleotides align to TRBD2. The CDR3 covers 14 residues. J lost 0 bases, V lost 6 bases, and 5 bases had no gene match. Germline loops: CDR1 MDHEN, CDR2 SYDVKM. CDR3 bases: TGTGCCAGCAGGCCTAGCGGAAGCTCCTACGAGCAGTACTTC. Encoded protein: CASRPSGSSYEQYF.